Presented here are 8 T cell receptor beta chains from one specimen sequenced in a study of cytomegalovirus exposure and HLA in healthy donors. 60 Vbeta and 13 Jbeta primers were used in PCR. The protocol was immunoSEQ multiplex PCR, while the TCRdb copy is restricted to in-frame clones and leaves out a portion. The table has 90,000 to 120,000 clones, roughly 80% seen once. Input material: PBMCs. These receptors were taken from a man aged 30-40 years in good health and CMV-seronegative.

The rearrangement joins TRBV28 to TRBJ1-5, with D tentatively TRBD1 (6 bases). The CDR3 is 14 amino acids. Trimming stripped 8 bases from V and 9 bases from J, with 20 bases between. Looked up from germline, CDR1 is MDHEN and CDR2 is SYDVKM. CDR3 nucleotides: TGTGCCAGCTACGATGGGGGCAGGGCCTGGCCCCAGCATTTT. This encodes CASYDGGRAWPQHF.

The chain recombines TRBV29-1 with TRBJ2-7; D is possibly TRBD1 (6 bases). The CDR3 loop spans 15 amino acids. From germline, CDR1 is SQVTM and CDR2 ANQGSEA. Trimming pared 3 bases from V and 0 bases from J, leaving 15 bases between. The CDR3 bases are TGCAGCGTTGATTTTCGTGAGACAGGCTCCTACGAGCAGTACTTC. Its translation: CSVDFRETGSYEQYF.

The V and J genes are TRBV7-2 and TRBJ2-2; D uncertain. V lost 7 bases and J 7 bases, leaving 16 bases between the germline ends. The CDR3 length is 14 residues. Per the germline V gene, CDR1 is SGHTA and CDR2 is FQGNSA. The CDR3 sequence is CASTSAVGFGELFF. The DNA for the CDR3 is TGTGCCAGCACCAGTGCAGTTGGTTTCGGGGAGCTGTTTTTT. The complete variable domain, with remaining parts taken from reference TRBV7-2 and TRBJ2-2, reads GAGVSQSPSNKVTEKGKDVELRCDPISGHTALYWYRQSLGQGLEFLIYFQGNSAPDKSGLPSDRFSAERTGGSVSTLTIQRTQQEDSAVYLCASTSAVGFGELFFGEGSRLTVL.

V is TRBV4-1 and J is TRBJ2-3; D is unclear. Deletions cut 6 bases from V and 5 bases from J, with 21 bases between. The CDR3 is 16 amino acids. Germline loops: CDR1 MGHRA, CDR2 YSYEKL. This chain's CDR3 is CASSRVENSLGDTQYF. The DNA for the CDR3 is TGCGCCAGCAGTCGCGTAGAGAATAGCCTTGGAGATACGCAGTATTTT.

The rearrangement uses TRBV6-5 and TRBJ1-3, with a possible D match to TRBD1 (5 bases). V lost 4 bases and J lost 4, with 17 bases in between. CDR1 and CDR2 from the germline V gene are MNHEY and SVGAGI. The CDR3 runs 16 residues. The CDR3 loop is CASSSLTGGSGNTIYF. The CDR3 coding sequence is TGTGCCAGCAGTTCTTTGACCGGGGGGTCCGGAAACACCATATATTTT.

The CDR3: CASSLLTGGATDTQYF. The CDR3 nucleotides read TGTGCCAGCAGCTTATTGACAGGGGGCGCGACAGATACGCAGTATTTT. V gene TRBV5-6 combines with J gene TRBJ2-3, with TRBD1 matching 10 bases. With 2 bases clipped from V and 3 bases from J, the junction kept 6 bases outside the gene matches. Germline-derived CDR1 and CDR2 are SGHDT and YYEEEE. The CDR3 contains 16 residues. Full variable domain (rest looked up from reference TRBV5-6 and TRBJ2-3): DAGVTQSPTHLIKTRGQQVTLRCSPKSGHDTVSWYQQALGQGPQFIFQYYEEEERQRGNFPDRFSGHQFPNYSSELNVNALLLGDSALYLCASSLLTGGATDTQYFGPGTRLTVL.

This chain uses TRBV6-4 with TRBJ1-1, with D perhaps TRBD1 (5 bases). Trimming took 2 bases from V and 1 from J, leaving 8 bases between them. This CDR3 comprises 14 residues. Germline CDR1 is MRHNA and CDR2 is SNTAGT. CDR3 nucleotides: TGTGCCAGCAGTGACGGGGCGGAGAACACTGAAGCTTTCTTT. It encodes CASSDGAENTEAFF.

The chain couples TRBV5-4 to TRBJ2-1; TRBD1 matches at 7 bases. V dropped 2 bases and J dropped 5; count of bases not matched to a gene: 7. This CDR3 spans 15 amino acids. Germline CDR1 reads SGHNT; CDR2 reads YYREEE (reference sequence). CDR3 loop: CASSFPDREHNEQFF. CDR3 nucleotide sequence: TGTGCCAGCAGCTTTCCCGACAGGGAGCACAATGAGCAGTTCTTC.